These 4 T cell receptor beta chains share one sample of origin, sequenced in a study of blood T cells in healthy people across ages. Alongside a J-beta primer mix, a sample-barcoded 5' primer served in a second PCR lasting about 7 to 11 cycles. TCRdb reprocessed the 5' RACE reads via MiXCR and lists one record per CDR3 protein. The data hold about 930,000 distinct CDR3 sequences, with about 29% observed a single time. These data also featured in a second study, about T cells of mothers and their children.

Sample: blood. The origin of the receptors is a middle-aged woman in good health.

The gene calls are TRBV6-6 and TRBJ1-1; 9 nucleotides match TRBD1. The CDR3 extends over 16 amino acids. CDR1 MNHNY and CDR2 SVGAGI come from the germline V gene (reference sequence). With 8 bases clipped from V and 0 bases from J, the junction kept 10 bases outside the gene matches. Written as DNA, the CDR3 is TGTGCCAGCGACCAAACAGGGGGCTCCATGAACACTGAAGCTTTCTTT. It specifies CASDQTGGSMNTEAFF.

Comments on this clonotype: One end of the junction does not line up with germline, which may come from a read error. The rearrangement joins TRBV6-2 or TRBV6-3 to TRBJ2-7; no clear D gene. The DNA end is more similar to TRBJ2-5, so the J call may be wrong. Germline-derived CDR1 and CDR2 are MNHEY and SVGEGT. The CDR3 totals 11 residues. For the CDR3, the DNA is TGTGCCGGCAGACAAGGGGAGACCCAGTACTTC. Translation: CAGRQGETQYF.

The V gene is TRBV20-1, the J gene TRBJ2-3; D remains unclear. Germline CDR1 is DFQATT and CDR2 is SNEGSKA (reference sequence). The CDR3 is made up of 11 amino acids. Deletions cut 6 bases from V and 4 bases from J, with 8 bases between. The CDR3 reads CSAERSDTQYF. The CDR3 coding sequence is TGCAGTGCCGAGCGATCAGATACGCAGTATTTT.

This clonotype was counted between two and nine times. The chain uses TRBV7-3 and TRBJ2-3; TRBD2 matches 9 bases. V trimming: 5 bases; J trimming: 5 bases; junction bases outside the gene matches: 8. CDR1 SGHTA and CDR2 FQGTGA come from the germline V gene. The CDR3 spans 15 residues. The CDR3 nucleotides are TGTGCCAGCAGCCGAGGGCGCGGGGGGGAAGATACGCAGTATTTT. It yields the protein CASSRGRGGEDTQYF.